This is a list of T cell receptor beta chains from one sample in a study of cytomegalovirus exposure and HLA in healthy donors. Measured with immunoSEQ multiplex PCR; TCRdb has only the in-frame clones, and not every one. The sample includes about 200,000 clones, around 84% of them seen just once. Sequencing was performed on PBMCs. The receptor source for this set is a woman in her late teens or twenties in good health and CMV-seronegative. Each CDR3 is given without its conserved first and last residue. The order of the fields is clone size, V gene, J gene, D gene, CDR3 protein. D genes are given only for firm matches. Where a row states a size, it is once, few, many or the class of an expanded clone; other rows omit it.

-,TRBV11-3,TRBJ2-2,-,ASSSLKGGEGELF
-,TRBV5-8,TRBJ2-3,-,ASSFDAFSTDTQY
-,TRBV4-1,TRBJ2-1,-,ASSQGTGMDEQF
-,TRBV27,TRBJ2-1,TRBD2,ASSLAGAGHYNEQF
-,TRBV4-2,TRBJ2-1,TRBD2,ASSPTGLAGNEQF
once,TRBV7-2,TRBJ1-5,TRBD1,AHNIRQGRDQPQH
-,TRBV6-6,TRBJ2-4,TRBD2,ASSSLAGPDIQY
-,TRBV19,TRBJ1-5,-,ASSIERSSNQPQH
-,TRBV7-8,TRBJ1-2,TRBD1,ASSVRDRSFYGYT
-,TRBV10-2,TRBJ2-1,TRBD2,ASGERERYVEQF
-,TRBV11-3,TRBJ1-1,-,ASGQSQGNTEAF
-,TRBV28,TRBJ2-1,TRBD2,ASSPEREGGYNEQF
-,TRBV25-1,TRBJ1-1,TRBD1,ASSALSGGSPNTEAF
once,TRBV5-6,TRBJ2-4,TRBD2,ASSLLGLARSAKNIQY
-,TRBV7-8,TRBJ2-5,TRBD2,ASSLVLAGGPRQETQY
-,TRBV7-9,TRBJ2-1,TRBD1,ASSLAQGTPNEQF
-,TRBV10-3,TRBJ2-7,-,AISESTSTDWNRGEQY
-,TRBV9,TRBJ1-1,-,ASSPEGSLNTEAF
-,TRBV7-9,TRBJ2-2,-,SSSSSFGELF
-,TRBV28,TRBJ1-1,-,ASSLLGRGAF
-,TRBV5-4,TRBJ2-5,TRBD2,ASSAGTSGRFGETQY
-,TRBV15,TRBJ1-2,-,ATSRDQNPRGYT